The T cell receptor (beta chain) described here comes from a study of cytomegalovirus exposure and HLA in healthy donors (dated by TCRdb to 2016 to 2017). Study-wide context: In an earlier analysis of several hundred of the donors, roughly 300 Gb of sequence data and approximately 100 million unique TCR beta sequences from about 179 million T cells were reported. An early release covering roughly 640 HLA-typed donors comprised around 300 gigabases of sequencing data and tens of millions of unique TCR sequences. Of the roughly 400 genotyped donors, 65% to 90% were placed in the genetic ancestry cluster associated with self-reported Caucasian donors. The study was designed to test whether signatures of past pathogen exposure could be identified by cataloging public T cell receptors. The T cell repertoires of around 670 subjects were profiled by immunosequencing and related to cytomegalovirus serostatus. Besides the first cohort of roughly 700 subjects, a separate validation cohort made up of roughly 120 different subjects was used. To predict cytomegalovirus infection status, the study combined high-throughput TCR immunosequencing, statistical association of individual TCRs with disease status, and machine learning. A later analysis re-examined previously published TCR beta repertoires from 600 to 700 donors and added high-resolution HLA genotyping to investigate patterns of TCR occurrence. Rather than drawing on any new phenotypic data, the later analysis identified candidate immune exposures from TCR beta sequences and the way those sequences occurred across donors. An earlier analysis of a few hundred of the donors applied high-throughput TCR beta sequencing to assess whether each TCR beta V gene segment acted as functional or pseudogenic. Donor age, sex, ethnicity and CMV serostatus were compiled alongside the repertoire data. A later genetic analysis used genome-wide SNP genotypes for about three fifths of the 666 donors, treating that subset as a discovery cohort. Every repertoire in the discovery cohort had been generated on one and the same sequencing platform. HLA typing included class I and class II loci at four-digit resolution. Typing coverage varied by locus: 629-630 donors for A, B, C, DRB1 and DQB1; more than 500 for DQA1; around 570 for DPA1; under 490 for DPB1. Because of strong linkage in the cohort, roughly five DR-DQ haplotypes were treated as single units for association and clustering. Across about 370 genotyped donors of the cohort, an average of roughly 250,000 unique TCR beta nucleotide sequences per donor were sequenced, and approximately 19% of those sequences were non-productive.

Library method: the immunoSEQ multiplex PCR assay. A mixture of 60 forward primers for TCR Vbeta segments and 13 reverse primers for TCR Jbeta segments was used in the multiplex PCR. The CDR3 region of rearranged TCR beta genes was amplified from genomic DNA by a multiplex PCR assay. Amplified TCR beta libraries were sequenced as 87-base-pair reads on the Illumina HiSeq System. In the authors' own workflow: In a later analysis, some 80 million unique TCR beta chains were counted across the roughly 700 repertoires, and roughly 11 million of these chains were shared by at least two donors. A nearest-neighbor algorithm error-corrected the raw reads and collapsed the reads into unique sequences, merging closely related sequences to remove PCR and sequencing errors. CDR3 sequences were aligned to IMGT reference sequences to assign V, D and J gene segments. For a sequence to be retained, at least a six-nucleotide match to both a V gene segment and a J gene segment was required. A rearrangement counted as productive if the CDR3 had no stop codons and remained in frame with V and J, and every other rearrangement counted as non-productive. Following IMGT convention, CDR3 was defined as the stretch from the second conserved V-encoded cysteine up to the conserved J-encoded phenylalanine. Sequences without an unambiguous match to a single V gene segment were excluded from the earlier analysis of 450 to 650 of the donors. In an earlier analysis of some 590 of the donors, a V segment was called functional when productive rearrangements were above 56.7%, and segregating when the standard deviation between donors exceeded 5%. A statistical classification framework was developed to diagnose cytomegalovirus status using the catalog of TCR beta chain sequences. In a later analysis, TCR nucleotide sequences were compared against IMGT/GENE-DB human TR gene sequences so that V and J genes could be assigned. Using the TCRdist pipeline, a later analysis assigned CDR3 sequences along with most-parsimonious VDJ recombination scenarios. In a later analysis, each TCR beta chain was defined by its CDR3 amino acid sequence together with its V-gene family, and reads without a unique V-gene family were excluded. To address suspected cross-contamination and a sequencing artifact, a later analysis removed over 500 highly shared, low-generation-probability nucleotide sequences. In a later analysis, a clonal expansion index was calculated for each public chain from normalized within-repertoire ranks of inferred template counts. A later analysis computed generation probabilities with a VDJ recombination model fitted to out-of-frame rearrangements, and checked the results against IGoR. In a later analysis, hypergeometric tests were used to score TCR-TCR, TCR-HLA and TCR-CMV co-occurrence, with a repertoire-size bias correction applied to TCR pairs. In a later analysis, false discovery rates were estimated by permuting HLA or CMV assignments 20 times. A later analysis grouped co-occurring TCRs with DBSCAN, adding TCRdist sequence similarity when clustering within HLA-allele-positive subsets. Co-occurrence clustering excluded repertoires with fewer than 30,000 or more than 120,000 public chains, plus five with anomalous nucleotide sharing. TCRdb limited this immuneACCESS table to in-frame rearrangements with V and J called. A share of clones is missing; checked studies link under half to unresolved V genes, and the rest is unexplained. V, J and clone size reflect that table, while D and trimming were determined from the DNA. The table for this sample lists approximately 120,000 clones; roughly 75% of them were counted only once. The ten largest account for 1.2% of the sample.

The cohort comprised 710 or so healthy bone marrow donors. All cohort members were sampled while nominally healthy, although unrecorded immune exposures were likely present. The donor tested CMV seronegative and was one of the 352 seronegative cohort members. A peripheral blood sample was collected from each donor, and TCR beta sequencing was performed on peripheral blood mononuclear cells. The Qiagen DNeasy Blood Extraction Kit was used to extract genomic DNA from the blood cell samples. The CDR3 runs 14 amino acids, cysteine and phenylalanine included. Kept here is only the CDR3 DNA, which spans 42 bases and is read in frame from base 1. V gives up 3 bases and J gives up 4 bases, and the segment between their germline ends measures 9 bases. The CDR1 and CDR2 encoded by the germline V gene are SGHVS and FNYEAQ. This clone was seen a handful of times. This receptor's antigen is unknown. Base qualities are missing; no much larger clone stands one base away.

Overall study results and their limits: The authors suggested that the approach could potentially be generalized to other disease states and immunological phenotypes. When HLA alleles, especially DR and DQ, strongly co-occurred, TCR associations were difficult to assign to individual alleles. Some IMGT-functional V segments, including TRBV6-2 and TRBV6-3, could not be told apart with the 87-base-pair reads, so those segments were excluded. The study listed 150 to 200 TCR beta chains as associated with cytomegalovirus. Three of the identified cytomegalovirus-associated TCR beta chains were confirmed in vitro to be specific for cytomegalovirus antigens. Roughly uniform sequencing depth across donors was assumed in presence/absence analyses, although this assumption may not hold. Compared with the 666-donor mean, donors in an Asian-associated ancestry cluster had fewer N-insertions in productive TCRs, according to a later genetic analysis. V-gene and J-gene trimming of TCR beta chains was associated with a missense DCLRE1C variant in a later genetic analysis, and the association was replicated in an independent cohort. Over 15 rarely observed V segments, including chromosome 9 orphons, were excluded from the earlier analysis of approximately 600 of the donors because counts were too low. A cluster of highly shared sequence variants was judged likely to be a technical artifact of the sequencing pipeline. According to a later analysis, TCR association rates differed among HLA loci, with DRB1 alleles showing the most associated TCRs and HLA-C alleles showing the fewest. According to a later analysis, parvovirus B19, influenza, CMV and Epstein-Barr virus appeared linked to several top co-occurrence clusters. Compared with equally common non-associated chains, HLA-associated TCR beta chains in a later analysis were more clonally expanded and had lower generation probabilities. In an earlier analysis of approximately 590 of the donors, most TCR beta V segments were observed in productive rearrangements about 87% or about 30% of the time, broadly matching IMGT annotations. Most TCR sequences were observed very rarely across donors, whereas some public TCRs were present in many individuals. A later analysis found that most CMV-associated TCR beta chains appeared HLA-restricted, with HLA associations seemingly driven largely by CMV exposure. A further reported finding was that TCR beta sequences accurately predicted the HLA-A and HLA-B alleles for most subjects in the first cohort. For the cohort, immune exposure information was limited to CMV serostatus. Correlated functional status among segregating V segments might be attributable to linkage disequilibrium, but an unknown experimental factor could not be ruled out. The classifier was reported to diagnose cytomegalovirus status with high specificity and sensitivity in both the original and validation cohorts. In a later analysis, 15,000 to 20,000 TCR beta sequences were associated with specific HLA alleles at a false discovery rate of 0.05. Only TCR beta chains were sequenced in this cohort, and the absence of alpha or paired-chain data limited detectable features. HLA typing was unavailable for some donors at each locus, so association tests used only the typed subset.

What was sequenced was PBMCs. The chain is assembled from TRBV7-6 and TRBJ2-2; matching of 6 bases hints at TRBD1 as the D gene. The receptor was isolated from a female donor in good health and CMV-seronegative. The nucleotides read TGTGCCAGCAGCTTTGGACAGAGCACCGGGGAGCTGTTTTTT. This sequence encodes CASSFGQSTGELFF.